This section outlines one TCR beta chain sequence together with its context. Its antigen is not identified. The CDR3 contains 14 residues. Germline V CDR1 and CDR2: MDHEN, SYDVKM. V was shortened by 6 bases and J by 8 bases, with 16 bases between the two germline ends. Method: immunoSEQ multiplex PCR; TCRdb's copy keeps in-frame clones and lacks some. The profile covers about 160,000 clones, with about 88% appearing a single time and approximately 3% taken by the ten largest. This entry is derived from a study of cytotoxic CD8 clonotypes in ibrutinib-treated CLL. Study details: IGHV unmutated 17 to 18; relapsed/refractory fewer than 13; treatment-naive over 14. Among responders, around 24 were partial and 2 complete; after median approximately 62 months, around 15 stayed remitted and some twelve progressed.

Overall study findings and caveats: Progressing and sustained-remission patients had different sampling times. Clonality went higher at ibrutinib response and then dropped back toward baseline at progression.

The sequence was collected from a human donor with chronic lymphocytic leukemia. The V and J genes are TRBV28 and TRBJ1-4, with D possibly matching TRBD1 (5 bases). The sequencing here drew on PBMCs, taken at disease progression, from a patient treated with ibrutinib. The chain's CDR3 is CASSPAGVWEKLFF. The CDR3 bases are TGTGCCAGCAGCCCGGCGGGGGTGTGGGAAAAACTGTTTTTT.